These 23 T cell receptor beta chains originate from one sample sequenced in a study of blood T cell repertoires in COVID-19. Profiled with immunoSEQ multiplex PCR; TCRdb holds only in-frame clones, not every one. The sample includes about 69,000 clones, around 86% of them seen just once. Sequencing used peripheral blood. The receptors were sampled from a man aged 35 to 55 with COVID-19, enrolled during active disease.

This clone appeared a few times. The CDR3 is CASSYLDRGHEQYF. In DNA form, the CDR3 reads TGTGCCAGCAGTTACTTAGACAGGGGACACGAGCAGTACTTC. The chain recombines TRBV6-5 with TRBJ2-7, with 8 bases matching TRBD1. The CDR3 contains 14 residues. Trimming at V came to 1 base and at J to 5 bases, leaving 4 bases not matched to a gene. Germline CDR1 is MNHEY and CDR2 is SVGAGI.

This chain links TRBV19 with TRBJ1-5; 9 bases are a match to TRBD1. Germline V gene data show CDR1 as LNHDA and CDR2 as SQIVND (reference sequence). V lost 10 bases, J lost 4 bases, and 8 bases stayed unmatched. CDR3 length equals 14 residues. CDR3 sequence: CATSGQGGNQPQHF. For the CDR3, the DNA is TGTGCCACCTCGGGACAGGGTGGAAATCAGCCCCAGCATTTT.

This clone was counted a single time. The chain employs TRBV7-2 and TRBJ1-2, with TRBD1 as a possible D gene (6 bases). CDR3 length: 14 amino acids. V lost 5 bases and J 3 bases, leaving 13 bases between the germline ends. From germline, CDR1 is SGHTA and CDR2 FQGNSA. The CDR3: CASSPSPGDYGYTF. DNA of the CDR3: TGTGCCAGCAGCCCTTCCCCAGGGGACTATGGCTACACCTTC. Combining the CDR3 with reference TRBV7-2 and TRBJ1-2 gives the whole variable domain GAGVSQSPSNKVTEKGKDVELRCDPISGHTALYWYRQSLGQGLEFLIYFQGNSAPDKSGLPSDRFSAERTGGSVSTLTIQRTQQEDSAVYLCASSPSPGDYGYTFGSGTRLTVV.

J is TRBJ2-7 and V is TRBV2; possible D gene TRBD2, 6 bases. The V and J ends lost 6 bases and 0 bases respectively, with 12 bases between them. The CDR3 covers 14 residues. Germline CDR1 reads SNHLY; CDR2 reads FYNNEI. The DNA for the CDR3 is TGTGCCAGCAGGTGGGACTCCTACTCCTACGAGCAGTACTTC. It specifies CASRWDSYSYEQYF.

The chain couples TRBV13 to TRBJ2-7, with D unclear. Per germline, CDR1 PRHDT and CDR2 FYEKMQ (reference sequence). The CDR3 runs 11 residues. V shed 2 bases and J shed 6 bases, with 5 bases lying between them. Written as DNA, the CDR3 is TGTGCCAGCAGCTTACAGGCCGAGCAGTACTTC. Amino acids: CASSLQAEQYF.

The V and J genes are TRBV27 and TRBJ2-1, with D possibly matching TRBD2 (5 bases). CDR3 length: 13 residues. CDR1 and CDR2 from the germline V gene are MNHEY and SMNVEV (reference sequence). The V end was cut by 8 bases, the J end by 5 bases, with 13 bases between. Here the CDR3 reads CASGRAENNEQFF. For the CDR3, the DNA is TGTGCCAGCGGTCGAGCGGAGAACAATGAGCAGTTCTTC.

The chain couples TRBV27 to TRBJ2-2; 11 bases agree with TRBD1. CDR1 is MNHEY, CDR2 SMNVEV, per germline (reference sequence). V shed 2 bases, J shed 4 bases, and the junction held 6 bases outside the gene matches. The CDR3 contains 17 residues. CDR3 protein: CASSLGSGTGGTGELFF. CDR3 coding DNA: TGTGCCAGCAGTTTAGGATCCGGGACAGGGGGCACCGGGGAGCTGTTTTTT.

This clone appeared once. The chain employs TRBV27 and TRBJ2-3; tentative D call: TRBD2 (7 bases). Germline V gives CDR1 MNHEY, CDR2 SMNVEV (reference sequence). There are 16 residues in the CDR3. V was cut by 3 bases and J by 2 bases, with 15 bases left in between. CDR3 coding DNA: TGTGCCAGCAGTTTTCAACGGGGGGCCTACACAGATACGCAGTATTTT. Protein: CASSFQRGAYTDTQYF.

The chain links TRBV5-6 to TRBJ2-2; 11 bases are a match to TRBD2. The CDR3 loop spans 15 amino acids. CDR1 is SGHDT, CDR2 YYEEEE, per germline. V shed 4 bases, J shed 3 bases, and the junction held 2 bases outside the gene matches. CDR3: CASSPSGGYTGELFF. Here the CDR3 DNA reads TGTGCCAGCAGCCCTAGCGGGGGGTACACCGGGGAGCTGTTTTTT.

The chain is built from TRBV9 and TRBJ1-4; TRBD1 matches 8 bases. The trim removed 7 bases at V and 8 bases at J, leaving 16 bases unmatched. The CDR3 contains 16 residues. Germline V gives CDR1 SGDLS, CDR2 YYNGEE. CDR3 amino acids: CASGGAQGEPGEKLFF. In nucleotides, the CDR3 is TGTGCCAGCGGGGGGGCACAGGGGGAGCCGGGCGAAAAACTGTTTTTT.

The chain uses TRBV19 and TRBJ2-1, with 7 bases aligning to TRBD1. Unmatched junction bases numbered 15, after V lost 6 bases and J lost 13 bases. This CDR3 is built from 14 residues. Germline V gene lookup returns CDR1 LNHDA and CDR2 SQIVND (reference sequence). Here the CDR3 reads CASRLDRTISRQFF. The CDR3 DNA reads TGTGCCAGTAGGCTGGACAGGACGATATCACGTCAGTTCTTC.

The rearrangement joins TRBV7-5 to TRBJ2-7; the table's D call of TRBD2 was not tested on the DNA. TRBV7-5 is described as a pseudogene. This CDR3 spans 17 amino acids. The CDR3 DNA reads TGTGTCAGAAGCTCCCCGCTTTGGACTAGGGGTAGCTGCGAGCAGTACTTC. Its translation: CVRSSPLWTRGSCEQYF.

The V gene is TRBV6-5, the J gene TRBJ1-3, with D possibly being TRBD1 (5 bases). Germline V gene lookup returns CDR1 MNHEY and CDR2 SVGAGI. This CDR3 has 15 amino acids. The ends were cut back, 2 bases at V and 4 bases at J, with 12 bases in the middle. The CDR3: CASSYAPGWGNTIYF. The DNA for the CDR3 is TGTGCCAGCAGTTACGCCCCAGGGTGGGGAAACACCATATATTTT.

This chain connects TRBV5-6 to TRBJ2-7; D might be TRBD2 (5 bases). CDR1 is SGHDT and CDR2 is YYEEEE in the germline V gene. This CDR3 spans 14 amino acids. Trimming shortened V by 3 bases and J by 1 base, and 11 bases separated the two germline ends. The CDR3 spells CASSSLGVSYEQYF. For the CDR3, the DNA is TGTGCCAGCAGCTCACTCGGGGTTTCCTACGAGCAGTACTTC.

The chain recombines TRBV12-5 with TRBJ2-3, with D tentatively TRBD2 (6 bases). Trimming shortened V by 6 bases and J by 0 bases, and 13 bases separated the two germline ends. The germline V gene has CDR1 LGHNT and CDR2 FRNRAP. The CDR3 runs 15 residues. The CDR3: CASGRGAASTDTQYF. CDR3 sequence (DNA): TGTGCTAGTGGCCGCGGGGCGGCTAGCACAGATACGCAGTATTTT.

V usage is TRBV5-8 and J usage is TRBJ2-5; the match to TRBD1 covers 9 bases. J was trimmed by 5 bases and V by 0 bases; bases with no gene match: 5. Germline V gene data show CDR1 as SGHTS and CDR2 as YDEGEE. The CDR3 contains 15 residues. CDR3 amino acids: CASSLGQGVWETQYF. CDR3 bases: TGTGCCAGCAGCTTGGGACAGGGGGTGTGGGAGACCCAGTACTTC.

The rearrangement joins TRBV7-9 to TRBJ1-4; no firm D call. The germline V and J ends were trimmed by 11 bases and 0 bases, with 16 bases remaining between them. Germline-derived CDR1 and CDR2 are SEHNR and FQNEAQ (reference sequence). The length of the CDR3 is 15 residues. DNA for the CDR3: TGTGCCGGCAAGACCCCCGGGGCAACTAATGAAAAACTGTTTTTT. This codes for CAGKTPGATNEKLFF.

This chain links TRBV19 with TRBJ1-5; weak D call: TRBD1 (5 bases). V lost 5 bases and J 7 bases, leaving 12 bases between the germline ends. CDR1 is LNHDA, CDR2 SQIVND, per germline (reference sequence). There are 13 residues in the CDR3. CDR3 residues: CASSAGFGQPQHF. The CDR3, as DNA: TGTGCCAGTAGTGCAGGGTTCGGGCAGCCCCAGCATTTT.

The chain is built from TRBV21-1 and TRBJ2-7; the D segment call TRBD1 is taken from the table without a DNA check. TRBV21-1 is given as a pseudogene. This CDR3 is built from 15 residues. CDR3 DNA: TGTGCCAGCAGCAAATCGGGACAGGTGGCCTACGAGCAGTACTTC. Translating it yields CASSKSGQVAYEQYF.

This clone was recorded a few times. J is TRBJ1-5 and V is TRBV4-1, with no clear D. CDR3 length equals 15 residues. V lost 0 bases to trimming and J lost 1 base, with 7 bases between them. The germline gives CDR1 MGHRA, CDR2 YSYEKL. The CDR3 loop reads CASSQDGESNQPQHF. CDR3 bases: TGCGCCAGCAGCCAAGATGGGGAGAGCAATCAGCCCCAGCATTTT.

The chain has TRBV2 and TRBJ1-2; D unresolved. This CDR3 region has 15 residues. Germline values: CDR1 SNHLY, CDR2 FYNNEI. V dropped 1 base and J dropped 4 bases, with 13 bases sitting between them. CDR3 DNA: TGTGCCAGCAGTGAAGTCCCATCAACTCCCTATGGCTACACCTTC. This encodes CASSEVPSTPYGYTF.

The chain combines TRBV6-5 with TRBJ1-1; D might be TRBD1 (5 bases). Germline assignment: CDR1 MNHEY and CDR2 SVGAGI. V lost 7 bases to trimming and J lost 2 bases, with 14 bases between them. The length of the CDR3 is 14 residues. The CDR3 DNA follows: TGTGCCAGCAACGAGGGAGGGGCTAACACTGAAGCTTTCTTT. Translated: CASNEGGANTEAFF.

The chain employs TRBV6-4 and TRBJ2-1; D possibly corresponds to TRBD2 (6 bases). Germline CDR1 and CDR2: MRHNA and SNTAGT. Deletions cut 2 bases from V and 8 bases from J, with 10 bases between. The CDR3 is made up of 13 amino acids. The CDR3, as DNA: TGTGCCAGCAGTGACAGTCGGGGGTATGAGCAGTTCTTC. Protein: CASSDSRGYEQFF.